This T cell receptor beta chain was identified during a study of cytomegalovirus exposure and HLA in healthy donors. Study-wide results and caveats: According to a later analysis, donors in an Asian-associated ancestry cluster reportedly had fewer N-insertions than the roughly 630-donor mean.

V shed 3 bases, J shed 5 bases, and the junction held 3 bases outside the gene matches. Germline values: CDR1 SNHLY, CDR2 FYNNEI. The CDR3 is 15 residues long. Concerning this clone itself: The target antigen is unknown.

PCR amplification relied on 60 Vbeta primers (plus 13 Jbeta primers). Libraries were prepared by immunoSEQ multiplex PCR; TCRdb keeps only in-frame clonotypes and omits some of them. The repertoire holds around 62,000 clones, with about four fifths as singletons. Material: PBMCs. The chain is built from TRBV2 and TRBJ2-1, with 11 bases fitting TRBD2. The receptor was derived from a woman under 40 in good health and CMV-seronegative. CDR3 sequence reads: CASSDSGGANNEQFF. The DNA of the CDR3 is TGTGCCAGCAGTGATAGCGGGGGGGCCAACAATGAGCAGTTCTTC. The full variable domain, its missing parts supplied by reference TRBV2 and TRBJ2-1, is EPEVTQTPSHQVTQMGQEVILRCVPISNHLYFYWYRQILGQKVEFLVSFYNNEISEKSEIFDDQFSVERPDGSNFTLKIRSTKLEDSAMYFCASSDSGGANNEQFFGPGTRLTVL.